A selection of T cell receptor beta chains follows, all from one sample in a study of T cells in Graves' hyperthyroidism and ophthalmopathy. In TCRdb, the multiplex PCR reads were re-called with MiXCR into one record per CDR3 protein. The table lists almost 250,000 distinct CDR3 sequences, approximately 23% of them singletons. What was sequenced was blood. These receptor sequences come from a woman in her thirties or forties with Graves' ophthalmopathy. Each CDR3 is given without its conserved first and last residue.

CDR3 protein: ASSQGGVRGYT; V gene: TRBV11-2
CDR3 protein: ASSYSSGTANTGELF; V gene: TRBV6-5
CDR3 protein: AWSVGGSGNQPQH; V gene: TRBV30
CDR3 protein: ASSVGRTYEQY; V gene: TRBV2
CDR3 protein: ASSSSTSGLSYEQY; V gene: TRBV27
CDR3 protein: ATSDAGQGDGEQY; V gene: TRBV24-1
CDR3 protein: ASSQDRVSDYGYT; V gene: TRBV7-8
CDR3 protein: ASSQDQAWAAF; V gene: TRBV4-2
CDR3 protein: ASSQETGVNIQY; V gene: TRBV4-2
CDR3 protein: ASSLGQGTPNEKLF; V gene: TRBV5-1
CDR3 protein: ASSISGTGVYEQY; V gene: TRBV19
CDR3 protein: ASSLISGVYGNIQY; V gene: TRBV5-1
CDR3 protein: ATSPLARGELF; V gene: TRBV15
CDR3 protein: ASSDMTLQETQY; V gene: TRBV2
CDR3 protein: ASRPLPGQGNYEQY; V gene: TRBV28
CDR3 protein: SASGPQGFRTEAF; V gene: TRBV20-1
CDR3 protein: AWSVGSLNDMQY; V gene: TRBV30
CDR3 protein: SARGAGPNQPQH; V gene: TRBV20-1
CDR3 protein: ASSVSSGGTGELF; V gene: TRBV9
CDR3 protein: ASSLKSGTSGSYEQY; V gene: TRBV27
CDR3 protein: ASKGDSEAF; V gene: TRBV28
CDR3 protein: ASSPTDSGANVLT; V gene: TRBV7-3
CDR3 protein: ASSLGQLMNTEAF; V gene: TRBV12-3/TRBV12-4
CDR3 protein: ASSPEDLGETQY; V gene: TRBV18
CDR3 protein: AWTPGLAGVPGELF; V gene: TRBV30
CDR3 protein: ASSQELAGEQETQY; V gene: TRBV3-1
CDR3 protein: ASSASGNQPQH; V gene: TRBV6-1
CDR3 protein: ASSIDRGNGYFNEQF; V gene: TRBV19
CDR3 protein: ASSFVPPGLASANTGELF; V gene: TRBV12-3/TRBV12-4
CDR3 protein: SARSASGSFEQY; V gene: TRBV20-1
CDR3 protein: ASSPSIAGELHEQY; V gene: TRBV12-3/TRBV12-4
CDR3 protein: ASSTDRGNTIY; V gene: TRBV6-1
CDR3 protein: ASGKDRASTGELF; V gene: TRBV6-1
CDR3 protein: ATQGGQY; V gene: TRBV28
CDR3 protein: ASSQWDNYEQY; V gene: TRBV4-1
CDR3 protein: ASSYSRGTAYGYT; V gene: TRBV6-5
CDR3 protein: ASSPVPGLYEQY; V gene: TRBV5-1
CDR3 protein: AWSRDAEAF; V gene: TRBV30
CDR3 protein: SVRRDSGNTIY; V gene: TRBV29-1
CDR3 protein: ASSVAALQGIETQY; V gene: TRBV6-1
CDR3 protein: ASRESRGETQY; V gene: TRBV6-1
CDR3 protein: ATSDLRGDPSTDTQY; V gene: TRBV24-1
CDR3 protein: ASSPTEQY; V gene: TRBV6-1
CDR3 protein: ASSWWDRGNYEQY; V gene: TRBV12-3/TRBV12-4
CDR3 protein: AISDAGYYGETQY; V gene: TRBV10-3
CDR3 protein: ATSDSRVNYGYT; V gene: TRBV24-1
CDR3 protein: SVGQSYEQY; V gene: TRBV29-1
CDR3 protein: SVEARGGDTGELF; V gene: TRBV29-1
CDR3 protein: ANTLSGNTEAF; V gene: TRBV6-1
CDR3 protein: ASGGREGSPLH; V gene: TRBV6-1
CDR3 protein: ASSHGTGGNQPQH; V gene: TRBV14
CDR3 protein: ASSWSGMIMEQY; V gene: TRBV12-3/TRBV12-4
CDR3 protein: ASSLAGAYEQY; V gene: TRBV27
CDR3 protein: ASSYGSFNYGYT; V gene: TRBV6-2/TRBV6-3
CDR3 protein: ASSDSPQRTYEQY; V gene: TRBV6-4